This T cell receptor beta chain was observed in a study of CXCR3-negative and CXCR3-positive naive CD8 T cells. Points from the study as a whole: In both naive subsets diversity was comparably high, whereas memory CD8+ cells showed much lower diversity. The naive subsets expressed comparable surface CD5, and the authors inferred TCR strength from TRB CDR3 properties. Naive cells positive for CXCR3 carried more hydrophobic TRB CDR3s than CXCR3-negative ones. For naive cells, CXCR3-negative and CXCR3-positive subsets had similar TRBV-TRBJ usage; for memory cells, usage differed.

As concerns this clonotype: Its antigen is not identified.

UMI-labeled TRB cDNA libraries were prepared by 5' RACE. Using the 5' RACE reads, TCRdb records one entry per CDR3 protein without DNA. This sample's table has roughly 99,000 distinct CDR3 sequences. The CDR3 contains 13 residues. Germline CDR1 is LGHNA and CDR2 is YSLEER. CD45RO-CCR7+CD27+CD95- expression identified naive CD8+ T cells. V and J are TRBV4-3 and TRBJ2-3. This receptor was identified in a human donor in good health. Some clones in this sample may be carry-over from other donors' samples. The sample taken for sequencing was naive CXCR3+ CD8+ T cells from blood. Subset reported: CD45RO-CCR7+CD27+CD95- naive CD8+ T cells expressing CXCR3 (TNR3+). CDR3 sequence: CASSQGFPDTQYF.